The 25 T cell receptor beta chains reported below all come from one sample, sequenced in a study of early T cells in non-severe SARS-CoV-2 infection. One entry per CDR3 protein results from TCRdb running MiXCR on the 5' RACE reads. The sample lists around 70,000 distinct CDR3 sequences; approximately 9.1% were seen once. This specimen was whole blood, taken at baseline. The receptors were sampled from an adult who was a healthcare worker with PCR-confirmed SARS-CoV-2 infection or an uninfected control (not recorded which).

This clonotype was observed at least ten times. The V and J genes are TRBV7-2 and TRBJ2-5, with D possibly TRBD2 on 6 matching bases. The germline V and J ends were trimmed by 5 bases and 2 bases, with 15 bases remaining between them. Germline-derived CDR1 and CDR2 are SGHTA and FQGNSA. The CDR3 is 15 amino acids. The CDR3 here is CASSPPGTVQETQYF. In DNA form, the CDR3 reads TGTGCCAGCAGCCCACCCGGGACTGTGCAAGAGACCCAGTACTTC.

The V and J genes are TRBV7-9 and TRBJ2-3; 7 bases line up with TRBD2. CDR3 length: 15 amino acids. V gave up 1 base and J gave up 2 bases; unmatched junction bases: 3. CDR1 is SEHNR, CDR2 FQNEAQ, per germline (reference sequence). The CDR3, as DNA: TGTGCCAGCAGCTTAGGGGCGGGAGTCACAGATACGCAGTATTTT. It specifies CASSLGAGVTDTQYF.

This clonotype was counted a few times. V is TRBV15 and J is TRBJ2-3, with 12 bases fitting TRBD1. The V gene end was trimmed by 0 bases and the J gene end by 3 bases; junction bases not matched to a gene: 10. Germline CDR1 LNHNV, CDR2 YYDKDF (reference sequence). The CDR3 covers 19 residues. The CDR3 reads CATSRDTLLGQGATDTQYF. The CDR3 nucleotides read TGTGCCACCAGCAGAGATACGTTACTGGGACAGGGGGCAACAGATACGCAGTATTTT.

This clonotype was seen a handful of times. The J gene is TRBJ2-1, the V gene TRBV3-1; 11 nucleotides match TRBD2. CDR3 length: 16 amino acids. Losses at the gene ends were 0 bases for V and 7 bases for J; bases not matched to a gene: 5. The V gene's germline CDR1 is LGHDT and CDR2 YNNKEL (reference sequence). The CDR3 DNA is TGTGCCAGCAGCCAAGAACTAGCGGGAGTCAGGAATGAGCAGTTCTTC. Amino acid sequence: CASSQELAGVRNEQFF.

For this clonotype: Germline is not matched at one junction end, which may reflect a read error. The rearrangement links TRBV29-1 to TRBJ1-1; D not resolved. The CDR3 length is 13 residues. Germline-derived CDR1 and CDR2 are SQVTM and ANQGSEA. The CDR3 DNA follows: TGCAGCGTTGTGAAGGGTTCTCCCACTGAAGTTTTCTTT. This codes for CSVVKGSPTEVFF.

The rearrangement links TRBV29-1 to TRBJ2-4; 7 nucleotides agree with TRBD1. CDR3 size: 14 residues. V lost 0 bases and J lost 7; bases outside the gene matches: 6. Germline CDR1 is SQVTM and CDR2 is ANQGSEA. The CDR3 DNA reads as TGCAGCGTTGAAGAAGTGACAGGGACCAACATTCAGTACTTC. Encoded protein: CSVEEVTGTNIQYF.

This clonotype has a count of ten or more. The V call is TRBV7-9, the J call TRBJ2-3; D possibly corresponds to TRBD1 (5 bases). Trimming removed 5 bases at V and 0 bases at J, with 21 bases between. Germline V gene lookup returns CDR1 SEHNR and CDR2 FQNEAQ (reference sequence). CDR3 length: 18 residues. As DNA, the CDR3 is TGTGCCAGCAGCGTCGACAGCCGGTCCCTCATAAGCACAGATACGCAGTATTTT. Translated, it gives CASSVDSRSLISTDTQYF.

In this sample, this clonotype turned up a few times. J is TRBJ2-1 and V is TRBV7-9, with 9 bases fitting TRBD1. Trimming at V came to 9 bases and at J to 5 bases, leaving 8 bases not matched to a gene. Germline V gives CDR1 SEHNR, CDR2 FQNEAQ (reference sequence). CDR3 size: 14 residues. Here the CDR3 reads CASHRTGANNEQFF. The CDR3 bases are TGTGCCAGTCACAGGACAGGGGCAAACAATGAGCAGTTCTTC.

This clonotype was observed once. This chain links TRBV2 with TRBJ2-7; perhaps TRBD1 as D (6 bases). This CDR3 contains 16 residues. Germline CDR1 is SNHLY and CDR2 is FYNNEI. The ends were cut back, 6 bases at V and 3 bases at J, with 21 bases in the middle. Here the CDR3 reads CASSAGRTASFYEQYF. The CDR3, as DNA: TGTGCCAGCAGCGCCGGGCGGACAGCATCCTTCTACGAGCAGTACTTC.

This clonotype was picked up many times. The V and J genes are TRBV5-1 and TRBJ2-1, with 10 bases fitting TRBD1. The CDR3 extends over 15 amino acids. The trim removed 0 bases at V and 5 bases at J, leaving 2 bases unmatched. The V gene's germline CDR1 is SGHRS and CDR2 YFSETQ. Here the CDR3 DNA reads TGCGCCAGCAGCTTGGCCGGGACAGGGGACAATGAGCAGTTCTTC. It yields the protein CASSLAGTGDNEQFF.

This chain joins TRBV4-1 and TRBJ1-2, with a possible D match to TRBD1 (5 bases). CDR3 length: 14 amino acids. Trimming cost V 1 base and J 7 bases, with 13 bases left between them. The germline V gene encodes CDR1 MGHRA and CDR2 YSYEKL. This CDR3 is CASSQVLGAAGYTF. DNA of the CDR3: TGCGCCAGCAGCCAAGTTTTAGGGGCGGCTGGCTACACCTTC.

This clonotype was seen many times. The gene calls are TRBV12-3 or TRBV12-4 and TRBJ1-6; D is perhaps TRBD1 (5 bases). CDR3 length equals 15 residues. V shed 5 bases and J shed 2 bases, with 10 bases lying between them. The CDR3 sequence is CASSPGGTYNSPLHF. The DNA of the CDR3 is TGTGCCAGCAGTCCCGGGGGGACCTATAATTCACCCCTCCACTTT.

This clonotype showed up many times. The CDR3 region is CASSPLKGGNTIYF. CDR3 DNA sequence: TGTGCCAGCAGCCCGCTGAAGGGTGGAAACACCATATATTTT. The genes are TRBV14 and TRBJ1-3; D is unresolved. This CDR3 spans 14 amino acids. Germline V gene sequence: CDR1 SGHDN, CDR2 FVKESK. The germline V and J ends were trimmed by 4 bases and 3 bases, with 10 bases remaining between them.

The chain recombines TRBV6-5 with TRBJ1-6; the D is unclear. This CDR3 region has 9 residues. Germline V lookup: CDR1 MNHEY, CDR2 SVGAGI. V was clipped by 8 bases and J by 10 bases, with 3 bases between them. The CDR3 loop reads CASGSPLHF. The CDR3 nucleotides are TGTGCCAGCGGGTCACCCCTCCACTTT.

The table lists this clonotype with many counts. The genes are TRBV4-3 and TRBJ2-4; 7 positions match TRBD2. Germline V gene data show CDR1 as LGHNA and CDR2 as YSLEER. The CDR3 runs to 17 residues. V shed 0 bases and J 6 bases; nucleotides not matched to a gene: 11. The CDR3 loop reads CASSQDFSGRAGNIQYF. The CDR3 bases are TGCGCCAGCAGCCAAGACTTTTCGGGGAGGGCCGGAAACATTCAGTACTTC.

This chain connects TRBV25-1 to TRBJ2-7, with 9 bases lining up with TRBD1. The V gene's germline CDR1 is MGHDK and CDR2 SYGVNS. This CDR3 has 15 residues. V dropped 5 bases and J dropped 4; count of bases not matched to a gene: 9. The CDR3 coding sequence is TGTGCCAGCAGTACTGCCGGGACAGGGAATTACGAGCAGTACTTC. It codes for CASSTAGTGNYEQYF.

This clonotype was seen many times. The chain has TRBV19 and TRBJ2-2, with 11 bases lining up with TRBD2. V lost 11 bases, J lost 6 bases, and 5 bases stayed unmatched. This CDR3 spans 13 amino acids. Germline assignment: CDR1 LNHDA and CDR2 SQIVND (reference sequence). CDR3 coding DNA: TGTGCCGTTAGCGGGAGGGCCGCCGGGGAGCTGTTTTTT. Protein product: CAVSGRAAGELFF.

The sample holds a few counts of this clonotype. The chain has TRBV19 and TRBJ2-1; perhaps TRBD1 as D (10 bases). Germline values: CDR1 LNHDA, CDR2 SQIVND (reference sequence). The CDR3 runs 20 residues. Trimming cost V 6 bases and J 6 bases, with 33 bases left between them. CDR3 DNA: TGTGCCAGTAGCGGAGGGACAGGGGCGAGTCTAGCGGGAAATTTCAATGAGCAGTTCTTC. Its protein product is CASSGGTGASLAGNFNEQFF.

This clonotype was observed a few times. The genes are TRBV4-1 and TRBJ2-7; 10 bases are a match to TRBD2. The ends lost 1 base at V and 2 bases at J; junction bases unmatched: 5. From germline, CDR1 is MGHRA and CDR2 YSYEKL. The CDR3 consists of 16 residues. In nucleotides, the CDR3 is TGCGCCAGCAGCCAAGCTATAGCGGGAGGTCCCTACGAGCAGTACTTC. Protein: CASSQAIAGGPYEQYF.

This clonotype came up many times. V is TRBV29-1 and J is TRBJ1-4; 8 nucleotides align to TRBD1. The J segment lost 6 bases and the V segment lost 0 bases, leaving 0 bases of the junction unmatched. Looked up from germline, CDR1 is SQVTM and CDR2 is ANQGSEA. There are 13 residues in the CDR3. The CDR3 sequence: CSVEETGDEKLFF. The CDR3 bases are TGCAGCGTTGAAGAGACAGGGGATGAAAAACTGTTTTTT.

There are many counts of this clonotype. V gene TRBV20-1 combines with J gene TRBJ2-3; 7 nucleotides line up with TRBD1. The CDR3 has 14 amino acids. Germline-derived CDR1 and CDR2 are DFQATT and SNEGSKA (reference sequence). V lost 5 bases and J lost 0; bases outside the gene matches: 5. The CDR3, as DNA: TGCAGTGCTCCCCCGGGACAGAGCACAGATACGCAGTATTTT. It yields the protein CSAPPGQSTDTQYF.

The genes are TRBV19 and TRBJ2-7; 8 bases agree with TRBD1. The germline gives CDR1 LNHDA, CDR2 SQIVND (reference sequence). Losses at the gene ends were 7 bases for V and 2 bases for J; bases not matched to a gene: 7. The CDR3 runs to 14 residues. The CDR3 loop is CASTPDRDAYEQYF. The CDR3 DNA sequence: TGTGCCAGTACCCCGGACAGGGACGCCTACGAGCAGTACTTC.

V usage is TRBV25-1 and J usage is TRBJ1-6; D may be TRBD1 (5 bases). The CDR3 has 16 residues. Germline-derived CDR1 and CDR2 are MGHDK and SYGVNS. V lost 0 bases and J lost 8, with 14 bases in between. The CDR3 nucleotides read TGTGCCAGCAGTGAATACGCCGGGACCGCTGATTCACCCCTCCACTTT. Its protein is CASSEYAGTADSPLHF.

This clonotype rates as medium-sized. CDR3 residues: CSATVNSYEQYF. The CDR3 coding sequence is TGCAGTGCTACAGTAAACTCCTACGAGCAGTACTTC. The V gene is TRBV20-1, the J gene TRBJ2-7; D not resolved. V was cut by 4 bases and J by 0 bases, with 7 bases left in between. Per germline, CDR1 DFQATT and CDR2 SNEGSKA (reference sequence). The CDR3 loop spans 12 amino acids.

This clonotype was seen ten or more times. The genes are TRBV5-1 and TRBJ2-3, with 12 bases matching TRBD2. Germline CDR1 reads SGHRS; CDR2 reads YFSETQ. Trimming took 4 bases from V and 4 from J; bases not matched to a gene: 7. This CDR3 has 16 amino acids. This chain's CDR3 is CASSTGTSGFADTQYF. As DNA, the CDR3 is TGCGCCAGCAGCACAGGGACTAGCGGGTTCGCAGATACGCAGTATTTT.